This T cell receptor (beta chain) was sequenced during a study of shared clonotypes between healthy human individuals. Turning to this clone: The antigen remains undetermined.

Overall study findings and caveats: Donor clonotype sharing was expected to depend on sequencing depth.

V was pared by 2 bases and J by 3 bases, with 8 bases between. The CDR3 has 13 amino acids. The V gene's germline CDR1 is SGHRS and CDR2 YFSETQ. The assay was carried out at the deep level. Template for every sorted-subset replicate PCR totaled roughly 200 ng DNA, roughly 30,000 T cell genomes. Repertoires were generated with immunoSEQ multiplex PCR, while TCRdb's copy carries only in-frame clones and drops some. In the table there are roughly 700,000 clones, 74% of which are singletons. The clonotype comes from a woman in her thirties in good health. The V and J genes are TRBV5-1 and TRBJ1-1, with D hard to call. Sequencing was carried out using memory CD4+ T cells sorted from blood. As to subset: CD45RA-negative fraction. CDR3 amino acids: CASSLTAYTEAFF. Here the CDR3 DNA reads TGCGCCAGCAGCTTAACAGCTTACACTGAAGCTTTCTTT.